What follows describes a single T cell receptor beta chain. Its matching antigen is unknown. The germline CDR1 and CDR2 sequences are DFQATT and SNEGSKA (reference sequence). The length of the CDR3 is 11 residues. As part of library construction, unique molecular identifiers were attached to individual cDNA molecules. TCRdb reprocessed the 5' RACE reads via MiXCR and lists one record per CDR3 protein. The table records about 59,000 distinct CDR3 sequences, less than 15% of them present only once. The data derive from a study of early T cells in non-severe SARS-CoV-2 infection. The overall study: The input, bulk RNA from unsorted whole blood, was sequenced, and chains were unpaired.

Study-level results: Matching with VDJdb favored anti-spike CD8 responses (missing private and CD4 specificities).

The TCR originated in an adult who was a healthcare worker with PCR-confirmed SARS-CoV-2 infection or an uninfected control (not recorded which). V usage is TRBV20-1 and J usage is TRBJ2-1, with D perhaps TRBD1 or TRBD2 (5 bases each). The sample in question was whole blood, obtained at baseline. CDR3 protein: CSKKGPNEQFF. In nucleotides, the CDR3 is TGCAGCAAGAAGGGACCGAATGAGCAGTTCTTC.